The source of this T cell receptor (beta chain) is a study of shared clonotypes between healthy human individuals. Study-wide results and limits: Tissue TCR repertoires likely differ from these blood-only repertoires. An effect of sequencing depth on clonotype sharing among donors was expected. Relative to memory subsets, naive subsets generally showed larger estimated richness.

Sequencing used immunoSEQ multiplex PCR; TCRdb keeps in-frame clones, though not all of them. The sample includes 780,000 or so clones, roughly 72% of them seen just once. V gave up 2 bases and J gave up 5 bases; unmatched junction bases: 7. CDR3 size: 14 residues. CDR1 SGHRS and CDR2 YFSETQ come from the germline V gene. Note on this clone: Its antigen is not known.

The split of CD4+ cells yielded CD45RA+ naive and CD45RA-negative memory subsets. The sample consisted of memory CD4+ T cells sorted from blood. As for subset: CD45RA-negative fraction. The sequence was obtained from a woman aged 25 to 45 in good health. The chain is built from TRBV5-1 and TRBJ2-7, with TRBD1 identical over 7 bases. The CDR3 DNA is TGCGCCAGCAGCTTTTTACAGGGGCAGGACGAGCAGTACTTC. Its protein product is CASSFLQGQDEQYF.